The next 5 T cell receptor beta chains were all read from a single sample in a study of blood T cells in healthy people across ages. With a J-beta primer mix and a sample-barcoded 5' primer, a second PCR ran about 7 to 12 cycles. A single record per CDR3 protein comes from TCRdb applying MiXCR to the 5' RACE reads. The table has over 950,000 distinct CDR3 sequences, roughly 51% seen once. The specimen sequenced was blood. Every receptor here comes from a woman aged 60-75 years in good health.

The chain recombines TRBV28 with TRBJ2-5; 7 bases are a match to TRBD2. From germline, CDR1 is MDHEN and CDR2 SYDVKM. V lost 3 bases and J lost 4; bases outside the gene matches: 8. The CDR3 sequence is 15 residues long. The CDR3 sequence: CASSFMGTGGETQYF. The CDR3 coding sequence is TGTGCCAGCAGTTTTATGGGGACGGGAGGAGAGACCCAGTACTTC. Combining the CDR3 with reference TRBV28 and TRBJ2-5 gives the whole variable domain DVKVTQSSRYLVKRTGEKVFLECVQDMDHENMFWYRQDPGLGLRLIYFSYDVKMKEKGDIPEGYSVSREKKERFSLILESASTNQTSMYLCASSFMGTGGETQYFGPGTRLLVL.

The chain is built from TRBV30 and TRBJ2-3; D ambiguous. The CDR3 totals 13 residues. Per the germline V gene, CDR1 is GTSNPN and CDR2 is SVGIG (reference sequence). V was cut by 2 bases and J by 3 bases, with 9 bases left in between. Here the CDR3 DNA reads TGTGCCTGGAGTATGAAGGGAACAGATACGCAGTATTTT. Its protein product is CAWSMKGTDTQYF. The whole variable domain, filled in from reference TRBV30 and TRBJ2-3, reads SQTIHQWPATLVQPVGSPLSLECTVEGTSNPNLYWYRQAAGRGLQLLFYSVGIGQISSEVPQNLSASRPQDRQFILSSKKLLLSDSGFYLCAWSMKGTDTQYFGPGTRLTVL.

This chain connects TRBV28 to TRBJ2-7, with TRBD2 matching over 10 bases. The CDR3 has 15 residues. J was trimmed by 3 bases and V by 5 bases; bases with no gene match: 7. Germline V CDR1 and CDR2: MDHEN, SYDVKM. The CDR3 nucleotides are TGTGCCAGCAGTGCGCGTAGCGGGAGGATCTACGAGCAGTACTTC. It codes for CASSARSGRIYEQYF.

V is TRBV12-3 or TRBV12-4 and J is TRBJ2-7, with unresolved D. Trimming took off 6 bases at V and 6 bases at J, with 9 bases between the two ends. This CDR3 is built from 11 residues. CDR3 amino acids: CASRSGVEQYF. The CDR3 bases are TGTGCCAGCAGGAGTGGCGTCGAGCAGTACTTC.

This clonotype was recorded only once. CDR3 loop: CASSLGTPSYNEQFF. The DNA for the CDR3 is TGCGCCAGCAGTCTTGGGACACCCAGCTACAATGAGCAGTTCTTC. The chain recombines TRBV5-1 with TRBJ2-1; perhaps TRBD1 as D (6 bases). This CDR3 is 15 amino acids long. The V end was cut by 5 bases, the J end by 3 bases, with 15 bases between. CDR1 is SGHRS, CDR2 YFSETQ, per germline.